Listed here is a single T cell receptor (beta chain). Its specificity is unknown. This sample is drawn from a study of PD-1 blockade in classical Hodgkin lymphoma. Broader study findings: Sources of repertoire differences remain undefined, possibly disease activity or prior therapy. It was reported that newly diagnosed patients had less baseline TCR diversity than healthy donors.

As to time point: newly diagnosed, previously untreated cHL patient sample. Magnetic negative selection served to purify CD4+ T cells out of PBMCs that had been thawed. Peripheral samples used as comparators were newly diagnosed, untreated classical Hodgkin lymphoma PBMCs. Only in-frame clones appear in the TCRdb table, and some are missing; sequencing was by immunoSEQ multiplex PCR. This repertoire shows approximately 20,000 clones, 89% found once; its top ten account for 0.2% to 0.3%. This clonotype was obtained from a human donor with classical Hodgkin lymphoma. The sequenced sample consisted of CD4+ T cells from blood.

DNA for the CDR3: TGCGCCAGCAGCCAAGTCGCAGGTCCCTCCTACGAGCAGTACTTC. Translation gives CASSQVAGPSYEQYF. J is TRBJ2-7 and V is TRBV4-3; no clear D gene. The CDR3 extends over 15 amino acids. Germline CDR1 and CDR2: LGHNA and YSLEER. Trimming left V 1 base short and J 0 bases short, with 10 bases between.